A single sample is the source of the 11 T cell receptor beta chains below, sequenced in a study of radiation and T cells in renal cell carcinoma (dated by TCRdb to 2020 to 2022). Library preparation employed the immunoSEQ multiplex PCR assay. TCRdb stores this immuneACCESS table with in-frame sequences only. Part of the clones is absent; in the studies checked, under half of the shortfall reflects unresolved V genes, and no reason is known for the rest. The sample table shows 150,000 to 200,000 clones, and roughly nine tenths are seen once. The ten biggest clones cover about 11% of the sample. According to the study, the label for this sample's time point signals: blood 4 weeks post-SBRT, at nephrectomy. The treatment or condition label, as the study defines it: 15 Gy SBRT to primary tumor, nephrectomy 4 weeks later. The sample was blood, taken from a patient whose treatment included radiotherapy and nephrectomy. The receptor source for this set is a woman aged 45-65 years with renal cell carcinoma.

This chain links TRBV7-3 with TRBJ2-5; 8 bases match TRBD1. This CDR3 has 16 amino acids. Germline loops: CDR1 SGHTA, CDR2 FQGTGA. V trimming: 3 bases; J trimming: 4 bases; junction bases outside the gene matches: 10. CDR3 protein: CASSLTGVFYLETQYF. In DNA form, the CDR3 reads TGTGCCAGCAGCTTGACAGGGGTTTTTTATCTAGAGACCCAGTACTTC. The variable domain in full, with the rest retrieved from reference TRBV7-3 and TRBJ2-5, is GAGVSQTPSNKVTEKGKYVELRCDPISGHTALYWYRQSLGQGPEFLIYFQGTGAADDSGLPNDRFFAVRPEGSVSTLKIQRTERGDSAVYLCASSLTGVFYLETQYFGPGTRLLVL.

The CDR3 reads CSARDLHEQYF. The CDR3 DNA reads as TGCAGTGCTAGAGATCTGCACGAGCAGTACTTC. J is TRBJ2-7 and V is TRBV20-1; D remains unclear. CDR3 length: 11 amino acids. The germline V gene has CDR1 DFQATT and CDR2 SNEGSKA (reference sequence). V was cut by 0 bases and J by 5 bases, with 5 bases left in between.

The chain joins TRBV13 to TRBJ2-5; the D is unclear. The germline V gene encodes CDR1 PRHDT and CDR2 FYEKMQ (reference sequence). The CDR3 spans 17 residues. V was clipped by 5 bases and J by 2 bases, with 21 bases between them. This chain's CDR3 is CASSEWGRGGNQETQYF. The CDR3 DNA reads TGTGCCAGCAGCGAGTGGGGTAGAGGCGGAAATCAAGAGACCCAGTACTTC.

The chain is built from TRBV5-8 and TRBJ2-3; 16 bases fit TRBD2. This CDR3 has 19 amino acids. The V gene's germline CDR1 is SGHTS and CDR2 YDEGEE. The junction had 10 bases not matched to a gene; V was cut back by 3 bases and J by 3 bases. CDR3 protein: CASSSRGTSGGEITDTQYF. DNA for the CDR3: TGTGCCAGCAGCTCACGCGGGACTAGCGGGGGGGAGATAACAGATACGCAGTATTTT.

The chain employs TRBV6-1 and TRBJ2-7, with a tentative D call TRBD2 (6 bases). Trimming removed 4 bases at V and 6 bases at J, with 16 bases between. Germline V gene sequence: CDR1 MNHNS, CDR2 SASEGT. This CDR3 comprises 14 residues. The CDR3 protein is CASSAGGEYSEQYF. CDR3 DNA: TGTGCCAGCAGTGCCGGAGGGGAATACTCCGAGCAGTACTTC.

The chain links TRBV6-5 to TRBJ1-4, with D possibly being TRBD1 (5 bases). V gave up 6 bases and J gave up 7 bases, with 18 bases separating them. The germline V gene has CDR1 MNHEY and CDR2 SVGAGI. The CDR3 is 15 amino acids. The CDR3 DNA follows: TGTGCCAGCAGACCTCCGGGACTCGGGATTGAAAAACTGTTTTTT. Translation gives CASRPPGLGIEKLFF.

The genes are TRBV9 and TRBJ1-2, with D possibly being TRBD1 (5 bases). V lost 0 bases and J 4 bases, leaving 13 bases between the germline ends. Germline values: CDR1 SGDLS, CDR2 YYNGEE. The CDR3 has 15 amino acids. The CDR3, as DNA: TGTGCCAGCAGCGTAGAGAATAGGGGAATCTATGGCTACACCTTC. It encodes CASSVENRGIYGYTF.

The chain couples TRBV18 to TRBJ2-5, with 13 bases fitting TRBD2. Per germline, CDR1 KGHSH and CDR2 LQKENI. The CDR3 runs 15 residues. V trimming: 6 bases; J trimming: 3 bases; junction bases outside the gene matches: 4. DNA for the CDR3: TGTGCCAGCTCCAAACTAGCGGGGGGGAAAGAGACCCAGTACTTC. This translates into CASSKLAGGKETQYF.

V is TRBV4-3 and J is TRBJ1-1; no clear D gene. Per germline, CDR1 LGHNA and CDR2 YSLEER. V lost 4 bases and J 0 bases, leaving 12 bases between the germline ends. CDR3 length: 15 residues. CDR3: CASSLPPQMNTEAFF. The CDR3 region has the DNA TGCGCCAGCAGCCTCCCGCCCCAGATGAACACTGAAGCTTTCTTT.

This chain links TRBV18 with TRBJ1-5; TRBD1 might be the D (6 bases). CDR3 length equals 15 residues. Germline V gene data show CDR1 as KGHSH and CDR2 as LQKENI. Trimming left V 6 bases short and J 3 bases short, with 15 bases between. This chain's CDR3 is CASSPPGQFNQPQHF. In DNA form, the CDR3 reads TGTGCCAGCTCTCCTCCCGGACAGTTCAATCAGCCCCAGCATTTT.

The CDR3 DNA is TGCAGCGGCCTGGACAGGGGGACCTACGAGCAGTACTTC. Translation: CSGLDRGTYEQYF. The chain combines TRBV29-1 with TRBJ2-7, with 10 positions matching TRBD1. The CDR3 contains 13 residues. CDR1 is SQVTM and CDR2 is ANQGSEA in the germline V gene. V shed 7 bases and J 2 bases; nucleotides not matched to a gene: 5.